The 18 T cell receptor beta chains reported below all come from one sample, sequenced in a study of blood T cell repertoires in COVID-19. Libraries were prepared by immunoSEQ multiplex PCR; TCRdb keeps only in-frame clonotypes and omits some of them. Among about 130,000 clones listed, roughly four fifths were seen once. The sequenced sample consisted of peripheral blood. The receptors stem from a man aged 25 to 45 with COVID-19, enrolled during active disease.

In its sample, this clone was seen once. This chain links TRBV7-9 with TRBJ1-4; possible D gene TRBD1, 5 bases. Per the germline V gene, CDR1 is SEHNR and CDR2 is FQNEAQ (reference sequence). Deletions cut 5 bases from V and 10 bases from J, with 20 bases between. The CDR3 totals 15 residues. The CDR3 protein is CASSAPGLSSGKLFF. In DNA, the CDR3 is TGTGCCAGCAGCGCCCCGGGACTCTCGTCGGGAAAACTGTTTTTT.

As for this clone: One end of the junction fails to match germline, which may point to a read error. The chain couples TRBV7-7 to TRBJ2-1; 8 bases fit TRBD1. The CDR3 is 16 residues long. Per germline, CDR1 SSHAT and CDR2 FNYEAQ (reference sequence). Here the CDR3 reads CASSPSPGQDFNEQFF. The CDR3 DNA is TGTGCTAGCAGCCCTTCACCGGGACAGGATTTCAATGAGCAGTTCTTC.

CDR3: CASSLGQGIVGELFF. In nucleotides, the CDR3 is TGCGCCAGCAGCTTGGGACAGGGAATTGTCGGGGAGCTGTTTTTT. This chain uses TRBV5-1 with TRBJ2-2; 7 positions match TRBD1. This CDR3 contains 15 residues. In germline, CDR1 is SGHRS, CDR2 YFSETQ. The J segment lost 7 bases and the V segment lost 0 bases, leaving 6 bases of the junction unmatched.

This chain joins TRBV11-3 and TRBJ1-6, with a possible D match to TRBD1 (5 bases). This CDR3 spans 14 amino acids. Germline CDR1 SGHNT, CDR2 YENEEA. V was trimmed by 3 bases and J by 6 bases, leaving 9 bases between them. The CDR3 protein is CASSFQGSNSPLHF. The CDR3 DNA reads as TGTGCCAGCAGCTTTCAGGGAAGTAATTCACCCCTCCACTTT.

This clone was seen a single time. The chain links TRBV5-8 to TRBJ1-1; TRBD1 is a possible D gene (6 bases). CDR3 length: 14 residues. Germline V gene sequence: CDR1 SGHTS, CDR2 YDEGEE. V was pared by 6 bases and J by 2 bases, with 14 bases between. CDR3 sequence reads: CASTQSRGNTEAFF. The CDR3 DNA sequence: TGTGCCAGCACCCAGAGCAGGGGTAACACTGAAGCTTTCTTT.

The chain recombines TRBV19 with TRBJ2-2; TRBD1 matches 9 bases. This CDR3 spans 16 amino acids. The germline V gene has CDR1 LNHDA and CDR2 SQIVND (reference sequence). V lost 7 bases, J lost 7 bases, and 13 bases stayed unmatched. Here the CDR3 reads CASIGNRDRAGGELFF. As DNA, the CDR3 is TGTGCCAGTATAGGTAACCGGGACAGGGCTGGCGGGGAGCTGTTTTTT.

Only one count was recorded for this clone. V gene TRBV6-5 combines with J gene TRBJ1-4; the D is unclear. V lost 3 bases to trimming and J lost 6 bases, with 8 bases between them. CDR3 size: 13 residues. Per the germline V gene, CDR1 is MNHEY and CDR2 is SVGAGI. The CDR3 region has the DNA TGTGCCAGCAGTTATGTTGGGCATGAAAAACTGTTTTTT. Amino acids: CASSYVGHEKLFF.

The chain is built from TRBV9 and TRBJ2-3, with 11 bases fitting TRBD2. J gave up 5 bases and V 4 bases, and 9 bases lay outside the gene matches. Germline CDR1 SGDLS, CDR2 YYNGEE. This CDR3 has 16 residues. The CDR3: CASSPNLAGGGDTQYF. The CDR3 coding sequence is TGTGCCAGCAGCCCTAACCTAGCGGGAGGCGGAGATACGCAGTATTTT.

The chain couples TRBV15 to TRBJ1-5; D remains ambiguous. Germline CDR1 reads LNHNV; CDR2 reads YYDKDF (reference sequence). The V end was cut by 1 base, the J end by 9 bases, with 13 bases between. CDR3 length equals 14 residues. The CDR3 sequence is CATSRVGPLAPQHF. For the CDR3, the DNA is TGTGCCACCAGCAGAGTTGGCCCCCTGGCGCCCCAGCATTTT. Based on the CDR3 plus reference TRBV15 and TRBJ1-5, the full variable domain is DAMVIQNPRYQVTQFGKPVTLSCSQTLNHNVMYWYQQKSSQAPKLLFHYYDKDFNNEADTPDNFQSRRPNTSFCFLDIRSPGLGDTAMYLCATSRVGPLAPQHFGDGTRLSIL.

In the case of this clone: In the same sample, other DNA sequences code for this CDR3. V gene TRBV4-1 combines with J gene TRBJ2-3; D call uncertain. Trimming removed 1 base at V and 1 base at J, with 3 bases between. Per germline, CDR1 MGHRA and CDR2 YSYEKL. The CDR3 runs 13 residues. This chain's CDR3 is CASSQVGTDTQYF. CDR3 coding DNA: TGCGCCAGCAGCCAAGTCGGCACAGATACGCAGTATTTT.

This clone was recorded once. The rearrangement links TRBV7-5 to TRBJ1-5; the table's D gene call, TRBD1, was not cross checked with the DNA. TRBV7-5 represents a pseudogene. This CDR3 has 13 amino acids. CDR3 in DNA: TGTGCCAGAAGCTTAGGCAGGGTTCAGCCCCAGCATTTT. This codes for CARSLGRVQPQHF.

The chain carries TRBV27 and TRBJ1-1; a weak D match, TRBD1 (5 bases). V gave up 8 bases and J gave up 3 bases, with 13 bases separating them. The CDR3 runs to 13 residues. Per the germline V gene, CDR1 is MNHEY and CDR2 is SMNVEV (reference sequence). As DNA, the CDR3 is TGTGCCAGCTCAAAGGGGTATCACACTGAAGCTTTCTTT. Protein sequence: CASSKGYHTEAFF.

The genes are TRBV28 and TRBJ2-5, with a weak D call TRBD1 (6 bases). V was cut by 5 bases and J by 4 bases, with 11 bases left in between. In germline, CDR1 is MDHEN, CDR2 SYDVKM. This CDR3 comprises 13 residues. The CDR3 region is CASSLGQLETQYF. The CDR3 nucleotides read TGTGCCAGCAGTCTCGGACAGCTAGAGACCCAGTACTTC.

The J gene is TRBJ2-3, the V gene TRBV19, with 8 bases fitting TRBD1. Germline V lookup: CDR1 LNHDA, CDR2 SQIVND (reference sequence). This CDR3 contains 15 residues. The trim removed 5 bases at V and 2 bases at J, leaving 6 bases unmatched. The CDR3, as DNA: TGTGCCAGTAGTCGCAGGGGGCTGGTCACAGATACGCAGTATTTT. This gives the protein CASSRRGLVTDTQYF.

In nucleotides, the CDR3 is TGTGCCAGCAGCTTAGCCATGGCCCGGGGGAGCTCCTACAATGAGCAGTTCTTC. Translation: CASSLAMARGSSYNEQFF. The chain links TRBV13 to TRBJ2-1; D possibly corresponds to TRBD2 (6 bases). The CDR3 consists of 18 residues. Germline V CDR1 and CDR2: PRHDT, FYEKMQ (reference sequence). The ends were cut back, 1 base at V and 0 bases at J, with 16 bases in the middle. Full variable domain (remainder filled in from reference TRBV13 and TRBJ2-1): AAGVIQSPRHLIKEKRETATLKCYPIPRHDTVYWYQQGPGQDPQFLISFYEKMQSDKGSIPDRFSAQQFSDYHSELNMSSLELGDSALYFCASSLAMARGSSYNEQFFGPGTRLTVL.

The genes are TRBV27 and TRBJ2-7; unclear D gene. V was trimmed by 10 bases and J by 5 bases, leaving 15 bases between them. Germline V gene lookup returns CDR1 MNHEY and CDR2 SMNVEV (reference sequence). The CDR3 extends over 12 amino acids. DNA of the CDR3: TGTGCCACCCCCAAGGCGGCAAACGAGCAGTACTTC. This translates into CATPKAANEQYF.

V usage is TRBV4-2 and J usage is TRBJ1-2; TRBD1 matches at 10 bases. This CDR3 spans 17 amino acids. Germline CDR1 and CDR2: LGHNA and YNFKEQ. V trimming: 3 bases; J trimming: 4 bases; junction bases outside the gene matches: 11. The CDR3 loop reads CASSHMSARTGGYGYTF. CDR3 DNA: TGTGCCAGCAGCCATATGTCTGCCAGGACAGGGGGCTATGGCTACACCTTC.

This chain uses TRBV7-2 with TRBJ1-4, with 7 bases fitting TRBD1. The germline CDR1 and CDR2 sequences are SGHTA and FQGNSA. CDR3 length equals 14 residues. The junction had 6 bases not matched to a gene; V was cut back by 5 bases and J by 6 bases. The CDR3 protein is CASSLTGADEKLFF. The CDR3 region has the DNA TGTGCCAGCAGCCTTACAGGGGCGGATGAAAAACTGTTTTTT.